This record looks at one TCR beta chain sequence and its context. The data were taken from a study of T cell responses to AZD1222 COVID-19 vaccine. The assay was immunoSEQ multiplex PCR, and TCRdb's table has in-frame clones only and misses some. The sample shows tens of thousands of clones, approximately 83% of them seen only once. V lost 1 base, J lost 0 bases, and 10 bases stayed unmatched. Germline CDR1 SGHDT, CDR2 YYEEEE. The CDR3 spans 19 residues. The material sequenced was peripheral blood, taken on day 0 of AZD1222 vaccination. The sequence was obtained from an adult in good health. V gene TRBV5-6 combines with J gene TRBJ2-3; TRBD2 matches at 11 bases. The CDR3 region has the DNA TGTGCCAGCAGCTTGCGACTAGCGGGGACGTTTACTAGCACAGATACGCAGTATTTT. It translates to CASSLRLAGTFTSTDTQYF.